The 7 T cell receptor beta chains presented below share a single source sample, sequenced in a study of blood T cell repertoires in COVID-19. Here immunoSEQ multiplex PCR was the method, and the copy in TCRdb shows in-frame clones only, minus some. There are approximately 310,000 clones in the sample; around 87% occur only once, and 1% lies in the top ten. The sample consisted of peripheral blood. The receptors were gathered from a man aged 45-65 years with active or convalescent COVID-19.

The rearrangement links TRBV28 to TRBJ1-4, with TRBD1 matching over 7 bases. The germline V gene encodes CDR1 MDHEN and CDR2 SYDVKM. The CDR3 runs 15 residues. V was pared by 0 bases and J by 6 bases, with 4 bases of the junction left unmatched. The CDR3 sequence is CASSLWGTEDEKLFF. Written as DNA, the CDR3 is TGTGCCAGCAGTTTATGGGGGACAGAAGATGAAAAACTGTTTTTT.

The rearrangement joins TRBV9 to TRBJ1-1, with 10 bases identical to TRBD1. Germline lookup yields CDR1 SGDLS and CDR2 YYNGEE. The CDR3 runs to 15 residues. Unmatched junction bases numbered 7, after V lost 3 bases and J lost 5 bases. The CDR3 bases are TGTGCCAGCAGCGACGGGACAGGGGTAGAAACTGAAGCTTTCTTT. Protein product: CASSDGTGVETEAFF.

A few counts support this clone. The CDR3 here is CASSHYEGGIGYTF. CDR3 DNA sequence: TGTGCCAGCAGCCACTATGAGGGAGGGATTGGCTACACCTTC. The chain employs TRBV28 and TRBJ1-2; D is undetermined. Germline-derived CDR1 and CDR2 are MDHEN and SYDVKM. V dropped 6 bases and J dropped 7 bases, with 18 bases sitting between them. This CDR3 spans 14 amino acids.

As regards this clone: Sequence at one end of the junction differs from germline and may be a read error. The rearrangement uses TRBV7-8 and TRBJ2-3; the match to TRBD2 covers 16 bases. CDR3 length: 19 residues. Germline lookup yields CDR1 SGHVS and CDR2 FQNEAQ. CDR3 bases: TGTGCCAGCAGCTTAGTGTGGGGACTAGCGGGAGGGGGCACCGATACGCAGTATTTT. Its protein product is CASSLVWGLAGGGTDTQYF.

The CDR3 here is CASSLRTGGPETQYF. The CDR3 DNA follows: TGTGCCAGCAGCTTAAGGACAGGGGGCCCAGAGACCCAGTACTTC. V is TRBV5-6 and J is TRBJ2-5, with 11 bases lining up with TRBD1. There are 15 residues in the CDR3. J lost 4 bases, V lost 2 bases, and 4 bases had no gene match. Per the germline V gene, CDR1 is SGHDT and CDR2 is YYEEEE.

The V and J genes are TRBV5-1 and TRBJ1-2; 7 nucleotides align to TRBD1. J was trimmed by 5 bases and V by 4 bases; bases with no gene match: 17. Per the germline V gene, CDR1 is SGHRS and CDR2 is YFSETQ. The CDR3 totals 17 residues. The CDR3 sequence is CASSPDPPTGAGYGYTF. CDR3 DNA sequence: TGCGCCAGCAGCCCCGACCCCCCAACAGGGGCAGGGTATGGCTACACCTTC.

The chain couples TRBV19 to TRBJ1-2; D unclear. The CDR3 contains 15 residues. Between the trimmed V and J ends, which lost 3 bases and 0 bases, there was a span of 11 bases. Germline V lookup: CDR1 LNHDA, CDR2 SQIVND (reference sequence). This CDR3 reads CASSIASGANYGYTF. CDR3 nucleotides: TGTGCCAGTAGTATCGCCAGCGGAGCTAACTATGGCTACACCTTC.